A selection of T cell receptor beta chains follows, all from one sample in a study of T cell changes during pregnancy in multiple sclerosis. The assay was immunoSEQ multiplex PCR, and TCRdb's table has in-frame clones only and misses some. This sample has about 20,000 clones, with less than 90% found just once. The sequencing here drew on CD8+ T cells from peripheral blood mononuclear cells, taken after pregnancy. The receptors shown here come from a female donor in good health, enrolled as a control in a pregnancy study. CDR3s include the opening cysteine and the closing phenylalanine or tryptophan. The D gene is left open where the match is weak. A row's size may be missing; if present it is once, few, many or a size class.

J gene	D gene	clone size	V gene	CDR3 DNA	CDR3 protein
TRBJ2-3	TRBD2	once	TRBV5-6	TGTGCCAGCAGCTTGGCCGGGACTAGCGGGGGGGCATATACGCAGTATTTT	CASSLAGTSGGAYTQYF
TRBJ2-1	.	.	TRBV2	TGTGCCAGCAGTGGGCCTGGGAGAGCGACGGGGAATGAGCAGTTCTTC	CASSGPGRATGNEQFF
TRBJ2-5	.	.	TRBV6-5	TGTGCCAGCAGCCAAGCTCGACTAGAAGAGACCCAGTACTTC	CASSQARLEETQYF
TRBJ1-2	.	.	TRBV5-6	TGTGCCAGCAGCTTCTCTGGGGCCTATGGCTACACCTTC	CASSFSGAYGYTF
TRBJ2-7	.	once	TRBV4-2	TGTGCCAGCAGCCAAGGGAGGGCAGACACCACCTACGAGCAGTACTTC	CASSQGRADTTYEQYF
TRBJ2-1	TRBD2	.	TRBV27	TGTGCCAGCAGTGCAGCGGGAGTCGGCAATGAGCAGTTCTTC	CASSAAGVGNEQFF
TRBJ2-7	.	.	TRBV10-3	TGTGCCATCAGTGACACCTACGAGCAGTACTTC	CAISDTYEQYF
TRBJ2-3	TRBD1	.	TRBV7-6	TGTGCCAGCAGCCCGACAGGGGGAGCAGATACGCAGTATTTT	CASSPTGGADTQYF
TRBJ1-2	.	.	TRBV27	TGTGCCAGCAGTTTGGTCGGAGCTAACTATGGCTACACCTTC	CASSLVGANYGYTF
TRBJ2-1	TRBD2	.	TRBV30	TGTGCCTGGACTGGAGCGGGGGGGCTCTACAATGAGCAGTTCTTC	CAWTGAGGLYNEQFF
TRBJ1-1	.	.	TRBV27	TGTCGGGACTGTGGGGCATGCCCATTGACCACTGAAGCTTTCTTT	CRDCGACPLTTEAFF